Below are 9 T cell receptor beta chains sequenced from a single sample in a study of radiation and T cells in renal cell carcinoma. Using immunoSEQ multiplex PCR, the repertoire was profiled, and TCRdb retains in-frame clones only, with some absent. The repertoire holds around 130,000 clones, with roughly 77% as singletons. As for time point: blood 2 weeks post-SBRT. The treatment here: 15 Gy SBRT to primary tumor, nephrectomy 4 weeks later. The sequences come from blood, collected from a patient whose treatment included radiotherapy and nephrectomy. The source is a woman aged 55-70 years with renal cell carcinoma.

The J gene is TRBJ1-1, the V gene TRBV7-9, with D maybe TRBD1 (5 bases). This CDR3 comprises 13 residues. Germline CDR1 reads SEHNR; CDR2 reads FQNEAQ (reference sequence). V lost 5 bases, J lost 1 base, and 8 bases lay in between. The CDR3 DNA is TGTGCCAGCAGCCGCGGACAGAACACTGAAGCTTTCTTT. Translation: CASSRGQNTEAFF. Using reference TRBV7-9 and TRBJ1-1 for the parts outside the CDR3, the full variable domain is DTGVSQNPRHKITKRGQNVTFRCDPISEHNRLYWYRQTLGQGPEFLTYFQNEAQLEKSRLLSDRFSAERPKGSFSTLEIQRTEQGDSAMYLCASSRGQNTEAFFGQGTRLTVV.

This clone turned up a few times. V gene TRBV10-3 combines with J gene TRBJ2-1, with 9 bases fitting TRBD1. The CDR3 is made up of 15 amino acids. Trimming cost V 0 bases and J 8 bases; bases outside gene matches: 5. The germline V gene has CDR1 ENHRY and CDR2 SYGVKD. The CDR3 DNA reads TGTGCCATCAGTGAGTCTGGGACAGGGATCGATGAGCAGTTCTTC. Translated, it gives CAISESGTGIDEQFF.

The chain employs TRBV4-1 and TRBJ2-7; D perhaps matches TRBD1 (7 bases). The CDR3 totals 14 residues. Trimming took off 4 bases at V and 2 bases at J, with 12 bases between the two ends. Looked up from germline, CDR1 is MGHRA and CDR2 is YSYEKL. CDR3 in amino acids: CASSPRDSAYEQYF. The CDR3 DNA follows: TGCGCCAGCAGCCCGCGGGACAGCGCCTACGAGCAGTACTTC.

In this sample, this clone turned up once. The chain has TRBV5-1 and TRBJ2-1; 12 nucleotides align to TRBD1. The CDR3 has 15 amino acids. Germline lookup yields CDR1 SGHRS and CDR2 YFSETQ. Trimming removed 4 bases from V and 9 bases from J; junction bases left unmatched: 8. DNA for the CDR3: TGCGCCAGCAGCGTCCGGGACAGGGGGCAAAGTGAGCAGTTCTTC. This translates into CASSVRDRGQSEQFF.

The gene calls are TRBV23-1 and TRBJ2-3, with 7 bases matching TRBD1. TRBV23-1 is an ORF, with its function uncertain. Losses at the gene ends were 8 bases for V and 0 bases for J; bases not matched to a gene: 8. The CDR3 length is 15 residues. CDR3 DNA sequence: TGCGCCAGCCTGATGAGGGGACAGAGCACAGATACGCAGTATTTT. Amino acid sequence: CASLMRGQSTDTQYF.

The chain links TRBV27 to TRBJ2-3; TRBD1 agrees at 10 bases. There are 13 residues in the CDR3. Per the germline V gene, CDR1 is MNHEY and CDR2 is SMNVEV (reference sequence). Losses at the gene ends were 6 bases for V and 6 bases for J; bases not matched to a gene: 3. CDR3 in DNA: TGTGCCAGCAGGACAGGGGGCGTCGATACGCAGTATTTT. This translates into CASRTGGVDTQYF.

This clone appeared once. This rearrangement joins TRBV9 to TRBJ2-3; no clear D gene. V gave up 4 bases and J gave up 2 bases, with 5 bases separating them. This CDR3 comprises 12 residues. CDR1 is SGDLS and CDR2 is YYNGEE in the germline V gene. The CDR3, as DNA: TGTGCCAGCAGCAGGGACACAGATACGCAGTATTTT. This gives the protein CASSRDTDTQYF.

J is TRBJ1-2 and V is TRBV11-2; D not resolved. The CDR3 length is 14 residues. V lost 6 bases, J lost 3 bases, and 14 bases lay in between. Germline values: CDR1 SGHAT, CDR2 FQNNGV. The CDR3 nucleotides are TGTGCCAGCAGATTCGACCGGACGGACTATGGCTACACCTTC. It encodes CASRFDRTDYGYTF.

V is TRBV15 and J is TRBJ2-3, with TRBD1 as a possible D gene (5 bases). CDR3 length equals 15 residues. With 0 bases removed from V and 4 bases from J, the gap between germline ends came to 11 bases. Germline lookup yields CDR1 LNHNV and CDR2 YYDKDF (reference sequence). For the CDR3, the DNA is TGTGCCACCAGCAGAGACAGGGTACAGGCAGATACGCAGTATTTT. Its protein product is CATSRDRVQADTQYF.